Listed here are 18 T cell receptor beta chains from one sample, sequenced in a study of CXCR3-negative and CXCR3-positive naive CD8 T cells. Study observations and caveats: TRB CDR3 hydrophobicity was greater in CXCR3-positive naive cells than in CXCR3-negative naive cells.

For these receptors, no antigen is known. The authors prepared UMI-labeled TRB cDNA libraries by 5' RACE. TCRdb processed the 5' RACE reads again and assigns one entry to each CDR3 protein, with no DNA. Its table records approximately 89,000 distinct CDR3 sequences. What was sequenced was naive CXCR3+ CD8+ T cells from blood. This sample's subset: CD45RO-CCR7+CD27+CD95- naive CD8+ T cells expressing CXCR3 (TNR3+). The receptors were gathered from a human donor in good health. Some clones in this sample may be carry-over from other donors' samples.

V gene TRBV12-3 or TRBV12-4 combines with J gene TRBJ2-1; TCRdb's assignment of TRBD2 cannot be checked, as there is no DNA. The CDR3 loop spans 13 amino acids. This chain's CDR3 is CASSHPGGPEQFF.

The chain joins TRBV12-3 or TRBV12-4 to TRBJ2-7; as DNA is missing, the TRBD1 call by TCRdb cannot be tested. CDR3 length: 14 residues. CDR3 protein: CASSLLGQTYEQYF.

The gene calls are TRBV20-1 and TRBJ2-7; TCRdb proposes TRBD1, but this gene call is untestable without DNA. CDR1 is DFQATT, CDR2 SNEGSKA, per germline (reference sequence). The CDR3 loop spans 15 amino acids. CDR3 sequence: CSASAFGGQTYEQYF.

This chain joins TRBV6-5 and TRBJ1-1. CDR3 length equals 13 residues. Germline V gene lookup returns CDR1 MNHEY and CDR2 SVGAGI. Here the CDR3 reads CASSYGSSNEAFF.

The V and J genes are TRBV7-3 and TRBJ2-1; TCRdb indicates TRBD1, and absent DNA this call remains unverified. The CDR3 contains 12 residues. Looked up from germline, CDR1 is SGHTA and CDR2 is FQGTGA. The CDR3 here is CASSWGGGEQFF.

This chain uses TRBV7-9 with TRBJ1-4. This CDR3 spans 14 amino acids. Germline V CDR1 and CDR2: SEHNR, FQNEAQ (reference sequence). CDR3 protein: CASSSGEGREKLFF.

The V and J genes are TRBV4-1 and TRBJ2-1; TCRdb's assignment of TRBD1 cannot be checked, as there is no DNA. Germline V gene sequence: CDR1 MGHRA, CDR2 YSYEKL. The CDR3 totals 14 residues. This chain's CDR3 is CASSQGGHSSEQFF.

The V gene is TRBV29-1, the J gene TRBJ2-3; TCRdb proposes TRBD1, but this gene call is untestable without DNA. The germline CDR1 and CDR2 sequences are SQVTM and ANQGSEA. The CDR3 contains 17 residues. CDR3 in amino acids: CSVASGQGRWGTDTQYF.

The chain carries TRBV4-1 and TRBJ2-7. CDR3 length: 13 amino acids. Germline CDR1 reads MGHRA; CDR2 reads YSYEKL. CDR3 loop: CASSQVGVYEQYF.

The chain couples TRBV6-2 or TRBV6-3 to TRBJ2-7. There are 11 residues in the CDR3. The germline CDR1 and CDR2 sequences are MNHEY and SVGEGT. The CDR3 spells CASTDSYEQYF.

This chain connects TRBV4-3 to TRBJ2-2. The CDR3 covers 13 residues. CDR1 and CDR2 from the germline V gene are LGHNA and YSLEER. Here the CDR3 reads CASSQDLAGELFF.

This chain joins TRBV2 and TRBJ2-3. The germline V gene encodes CDR1 SNHLY and CDR2 FYNNEI. The CDR3 covers 12 residues. This chain's CDR3 is CASSEGNTKEYF.

The rearrangement uses TRBV12-3 or TRBV12-4 and TRBJ1-5; TCRdb reports TRBD1, a call that lacks DNA to check it against. This CDR3 has 14 amino acids. The CDR3 is CASSSGQFNQPQHF.

CDR3 region: CASSLGQGNTF. This chain links TRBV28 with TRBJ1-2; TCRdb's D gene call, TRBD1, goes unchecked for lack of DNA. CDR3 size: 11 residues. Germline CDR1 and CDR2: MDHEN and SYDVKM.

The chain combines TRBV5-1 with TRBJ2-3; TCRdb gives TRBD2 as the D gene, but with no DNA this cannot be confirmed. From germline, CDR1 is SGHRS and CDR2 YFSETQ. The CDR3 covers 16 residues. CDR3: CASSASLRLAMDTQYF.

V is TRBV6-5 and J is TRBJ2-3; TCRdb lists TRBD1, though no DNA is available to test this call. The germline V gene encodes CDR1 MNHEY and CDR2 SVGAGI. This CDR3 is built from 12 residues. This CDR3 is CASSYSGAVAYF.

The J gene is TRBJ2-5, the V gene TRBV15; TCRdb's D gene call, TRBD1, goes unchecked for lack of DNA. The germline V gene encodes CDR1 LNHNV and CDR2 YYDKDF (reference sequence). CDR3 length equals 13 residues. The CDR3 sequence: CATSRDRVETQYF.

The rearrangement links TRBV15 to TRBJ2-5; TCRdb's assignment of TRBD1 cannot be checked, as there is no DNA. Per germline, CDR1 LNHNV and CDR2 YYDKDF (reference sequence). The CDR3 runs to 12 residues. The CDR3 protein is CATSDRGETQYF.